These 29 T cell receptor beta chains were sequenced from one sample in a study of blood T cell repertoires in COVID-19. Data came from immunoSEQ multiplex PCR; TCRdb stores just in-frame clones and leaves some out. The sample comprises about 520,000 clones, 75% to 90% of which are singletons, and approximately 3.2% rests with the top ten. Sequencing was performed on peripheral blood. The receptors were sampled from a human donor in a cohort sampled during active COVID-19.

In regard to this clone: An end of the junction does not agree with germline; a read error may underlie this. This rearrangement joins TRBV5-1 to TRBJ2-7, with a tentative D call TRBD1 (5 bases). The CDR3 sequence is 17 residues long. CDR1 is SGHRS, CDR2 YFSETQ, per germline. The DNA of the CDR3 is TGCGCCAGCAGCTTGGGGTTTGCGTGGGGCAACTCCGACGAGCAGTACTTC. Its protein is CASSLGFAWGNSDEQYF.

This CDR3 reads CASSPRQGINQPQHF. In DNA form, the CDR3 reads TGTGCCAGCAGCCCCCGACAGGGTATAAATCAGCCCCAGCATTTT. This chain uses TRBV5-8 with TRBJ1-5; 7 positions match TRBD1. Per the germline V gene, CDR1 is SGHTS and CDR2 is YDEGEE. V lost 4 bases to trimming and J lost 4 bases; unmatched junction nucleotides: 8. This CDR3 has 15 residues.

The V call is TRBV10-1, the J call TRBJ2-1; 7 nucleotides agree with TRBD1. Trimming removed 7 bases from V and 0 bases from J; junction bases left unmatched: 21. The CDR3 runs 20 residues. Looked up from germline, CDR1 is WNHNN and CDR2 is SYGVQD (reference sequence). The CDR3 nucleotides read TGCGCCAGCACACCATCGGGGACAGAGTTTAATACGAGCTCCTACAATGAGCAGTTCTTC. It encodes CASTPSGTEFNTSSYNEQFF.

The chain has TRBV27 and TRBJ1-5, with TRBD1 matching over 11 bases. The germline CDR1 and CDR2 sequences are MNHEY and SMNVEV (reference sequence). J was trimmed by 3 bases and V by 2 bases; bases with no gene match: 3. This CDR3 has 16 amino acids. The CDR3 coding sequence is TGTGCCAGCAGTTTAGGGGGACAGGGGGTCAATCAGCCCCAGCATTTT. Translation gives CASSLGGQGVNQPQHF.

This clone was seen just once. The genes are TRBV4-1 and TRBJ2-2; weak D call: TRBD1 (8 bases). Germline V gene lookup returns CDR1 MGHRA and CDR2 YSYEKL. The CDR3 contains 15 residues. Deletions cut 4 bases from V and 3 bases from J, with 12 bases between. CDR3 in amino acids: CASSRQGRDTGELFF. The CDR3 coding sequence is TGCGCCAGCAGCCGACAGGGGAGGGACACCGGGGAGCTGTTTTTT.

This clone came up once. The chain is built from TRBV2 and TRBJ2-7, with 14 bases aligning to TRBD2. V shed 6 bases and J 7 bases; nucleotides not matched to a gene: 5. The CDR3 consists of 14 residues. Germline V gene sequence: CDR1 SNHLY, CDR2 FYNNEI. CDR3 sequence: CASRRLAGGREQYF. CDR3 DNA sequence: TGTGCCAGCAGGAGACTAGCGGGAGGGAGGGAGCAGTACTTC.

J is TRBJ1-2 and V is TRBV5-5; weak D call: TRBD1 (6 bases). V was cut by 2 bases and J by 6 bases, with 14 bases left in between. The CDR3 spans 14 residues. Germline CDR1 SGHKS, CDR2 YYEKEE (reference sequence). CDR3 coding DNA: TGTGCCAGCAGCTTTTCTGGGGGCTGGGATGGCTACACCTTC. Protein sequence: CASSFSGGWDGYTF.

In this sample, this clone turned up a few times. The rearrangement uses TRBV5-6 and TRBJ2-5; TRBD1 might be the D (5 bases). V was cut by 2 bases and J by 4 bases, with 9 bases left in between. Germline CDR1 is SGHDT and CDR2 is YYEEEE. This CDR3 has 13 amino acids. The CDR3 region has the DNA TGTGCCAGCAGCTTTCAGGGTGGAGAGACCCAGTACTTC. Protein product: CASSFQGGETQYF.

The J gene is TRBJ2-7, the V gene TRBV12-5; 7 bases are shared with TRBD1. CDR1 is LGHNT and CDR2 is FRNRAP in the germline V gene. V lost 7 bases to trimming and J lost 5 bases; unmatched junction nucleotides: 8. The CDR3 contains 13 residues. The CDR3 loop is CASAEDRFHEQYF. Here the CDR3 DNA reads TGTGCTAGTGCCGAGGACAGGTTCCACGAGCAGTACTTC. The variable domain in full, completed from reference TRBV12-5 and TRBJ2-7, reads DARVTQTPRHKVTEMGQEVTMRCQPILGHNTVFWYRQTMMQGLELLAYFRNRAPLDDSGMPKDRFSAEMPDATLATLKIQPSEPRDSAVYFCASAEDRFHEQYFGPGTRLTVT.

The V gene is TRBV9, the J gene TRBJ2-3; D is ambiguous. V lost 2 bases, J lost 5 bases, and 18 bases lay in between. Germline V CDR1 and CDR2: SGDLS, YYNGEE. There are 16 residues in the CDR3. The CDR3: CASSVGIARSVDTQYF. CDR3 DNA sequence: TGTGCCAGCAGCGTGGGTATTGCTCGGAGTGTAGATACGCAGTATTTT.

The chain recombines TRBV3-1 (or the pseudogene TRBV3-2) with TRBJ2-5; the match to TRBD2 covers 8 bases. CDR1 and CDR2 (germline): LGHDT, YNNKEL (reference sequence). Trimming took 1 base from V and 9 from J; bases not matched to a gene: 13. This CDR3 comprises 16 residues. CDR3 protein: CASSQGTSLSRGAQYF. CDR3 bases: TGTGCCAGCAGCCAAGGGACTAGCCTATCCCGAGGGGCCCAGTACTTC.

In the case of this clone: Other DNA sequences in this sample translate to the same CDR3. The J gene is TRBJ2-2, the V gene TRBV9; a weak D match, TRBD2 (6 bases). V dropped 0 bases and J dropped 0 bases, with 6 bases sitting between them. CDR3 length: 15 amino acids. CDR1 is SGDLS and CDR2 is YYNGEE in the germline V gene. CDR3 amino acids: CASSVGGTNTGELFF. CDR3 sequence (DNA): TGTGCCAGCAGCGTAGGCGGGACGAACACCGGGGAGCTGTTTTTT.

CDR3 residues: CARSLASGKYF. In DNA, the CDR3 is TGTGCCAGAAGCTTAGCCAGCGGCAAGTACTTC. J is TRBJ2-7 and V is TRBV7-5; the table's D call of TRBD2 was not tested on the DNA. TRBV7-5 is reported as a pseudogene. The CDR3 runs 11 residues.

V is TRBV18 and J is TRBJ1-1, with 7 bases matching TRBD1. The CDR3 has 15 residues. The J segment lost 4 bases and the V segment lost 6 bases, leaving 11 bases of the junction unmatched. Looked up from germline, CDR1 is KGHSH and CDR2 is LQKENI. CDR3 DNA: TGTGCCAGCTCCCCCGCCGGACAGGTTTTCACTGAAGCTTTCTTT. This sequence encodes CASSPAGQVFTEAFF.

The chain couples TRBV28 to TRBJ1-2; TRBD1 aligns across 10 bases. Trimming at V came to 5 bases and at J to 6 bases, leaving 6 bases not matched to a gene. CDR1 and CDR2 from the germline V gene are MDHEN and SYDVKM. The CDR3 runs to 14 residues. CDR3 in amino acids: CASSLRDRGHGYTF. For the CDR3, the DNA is TGTGCCAGCAGTCTCCGGGACAGGGGCCATGGCTACACCTTC.

The chain links TRBV27 to TRBJ2-1; 8 bases match TRBD2. The CDR3 consists of 15 residues. V trimming: 4 bases; J trimming: 0 bases; junction bases outside the gene matches: 2. CDR1 MNHEY and CDR2 SMNVEV come from the germline V gene (reference sequence). CDR3 sequence (DNA): TGTGCCAGCAGTTCGCGGGGGGTCTCCTACAATGAGCAGTTCTTC. Protein: CASSSRGVSYNEQFF.

This clone was seen just once. J is TRBJ1-1 and V is TRBV20-1; tentative D call: TRBD1 (6 bases). The germline CDR1 and CDR2 sequences are DFQATT and SNEGSKA (reference sequence). This CDR3 is built from 11 residues. The CDR3 DNA follows: TGCTCCGGGACACCGAACACTGAAGCTTTCTTT. Encoded protein: CSGTPNTEAFF.

This sequence joins TRBV3-1 (or the pseudogene TRBV3-2) and TRBJ2-7, with TRBD2 matching over 12 bases. Looked up from germline, CDR1 is LGHDT and CDR2 is YNNKEL (reference sequence). V lost 4 bases and J lost 6; bases outside the gene matches: 7. This CDR3 is 15 amino acids long. The CDR3 DNA is TGTGCCAGCAGCCCTGGACTAGCGGGAAAGGGCGAGCAGTACTTC. Protein sequence: CASSPGLAGKGEQYF.

The V call is TRBV28, the J call TRBJ2-5, with D tentatively TRBD1 (5 bases). Germline V gives CDR1 MDHEN, CDR2 SYDVKM. V dropped 10 bases and J dropped 4 bases, with 16 bases sitting between them. The CDR3 loop spans 13 amino acids. The CDR3 coding sequence is TGTGCCATCTCTAATGGGGCAGTAGAGACCCAGTACTTC. This gives the protein CAISNGAVETQYF.

V gene TRBV24-1 combines with J gene TRBJ1-2; unclear D gene. CDR1 is KGHDR, CDR2 SFDVKD, per germline. V gave up 9 bases and J gave up 1 base, with 8 bases separating them. This CDR3 contains 12 residues. CDR3 in amino acids: CATGGNNYGYTF. The CDR3 region has the DNA TGTGCCACCGGAGGGAATAACTATGGCTACACCTTC.

This clone appeared once. The CDR3 region is CASSLFKGGRDHEQYF. For the CDR3, the DNA is TGCGCCAGCAGCTTGTTTAAGGGCGGGAGGGACCACGAGCAGTACTTC. The chain links TRBV5-1 to TRBJ2-7; TRBD2 matches 9 bases. Germline trimming cut 1 base from V and 5 bases from J; bases unmatched to any gene: 10. Germline V lookup: CDR1 SGHRS, CDR2 YFSETQ. This CDR3 comprises 16 residues.

The V call is TRBV7-2, the J call TRBJ2-7; TRBD2 agrees at 14 bases. The trim removed 3 bases at V and 6 bases at J, leaving 10 bases unmatched. The germline V gene encodes CDR1 SGHTA and CDR2 FQGNSA. The CDR3 totals 17 residues. In nucleotides, the CDR3 is TGTGCCAGCAGCTTCGTTTCCAGGGGACTAGCGGGAGCCGAGCAGTACTTC. It is translated as CASSFVSRGLAGAEQYF.

V usage is TRBV19 and J usage is TRBJ2-7; 10 positions agree with TRBD2. Germline V gene data show CDR1 as LNHDA and CDR2 as SQIVND (reference sequence). V lost 3 bases, J lost 7 bases, and 12 bases stayed unmatched. The CDR3 totals 16 residues. The CDR3 here is CASSISVAGGLGEQYF. In nucleotides, the CDR3 is TGTGCCAGTAGTATCTCGGTAGCGGGGGGCCTAGGAGAGCAGTACTTC.

The J gene is TRBJ1-1, the V gene TRBV18; D gene ambiguous. Trimming stripped 3 bases from V and 1 base from J, with 12 bases between. The germline V gene has CDR1 KGHSH and CDR2 LQKENI. The CDR3 is 15 residues long. The CDR3 coding sequence is TGTGCCAGCTCACCCGACACAATTCCGAACACTGAAGCTTTCTTT. It is translated as CASSPDTIPNTEAFF.

The V call is TRBV5-1, the J call TRBJ2-1, with no clear D. CDR1 SGHRS and CDR2 YFSETQ come from the germline V gene. This CDR3 spans 16 amino acids. Trimming removed 0 bases at V and 2 bases at J, with 12 bases between. The CDR3 spells CASSLAAASTYNEQFF. The CDR3 DNA is TGCGCCAGCAGCTTGGCGGCAGCGAGTACCTACAATGAGCAGTTCTTC.

This clone has a single count. CDR3 sequence (DNA): TGTGCCAGCAGCTTCTGGCGGGAGGGCCCGGAGACCCAGTACTTC. Its protein product is CASSFWREGPETQYF. The rearrangement uses TRBV11-2 and TRBJ2-5, with 9 positions matching TRBD2. Germline V lookup: CDR1 SGHAT, CDR2 FQNNGV. This CDR3 spans 15 amino acids. V shed 3 bases, J shed 5 bases, and the junction held 7 bases outside the gene matches.

The rearrangement links TRBV4-3 to TRBJ1-5, with 11 bases identical to TRBD1. Germline V gene sequence: CDR1 LGHNA, CDR2 YSLEER. J lost 6 bases, V lost 4 bases, and 11 bases had no gene match. The CDR3 consists of 17 residues. The CDR3 here is CASSRTYGQGAIQPQHF. The CDR3 DNA reads TGCGCCAGCAGCCGAACCTACGGACAGGGGGCAATTCAGCCCCAGCATTTT.

The V and J genes are TRBV6-2 or TRBV6-3 and TRBJ1-1, with D tentatively TRBD1 (6 bases). Trimming removed 0 bases from V and 3 bases from J, with 17 bases in between. Germline assignment: CDR1 MNHEY and CDR2 SVGEGT. This CDR3 is built from 17 residues. The CDR3 nucleotides read TGTGCCAGCAGTTACTCGAATACAGGGTATAAGGACACTGAAGCTTTCTTT. Its protein is CASSYSNTGYKDTEAFF.

The chain combines TRBV30 with TRBJ2-3; 9 nucleotides line up with TRBD2. Germline V gives CDR1 GTSNPN, CDR2 SVGIG (reference sequence). The CDR3 runs 11 residues. The DNA for the CDR3 is TGTGGCGGGAGGGCCGCAGATACGCAGTATTTT. Amino acid sequence: CGGRAADTQYF.